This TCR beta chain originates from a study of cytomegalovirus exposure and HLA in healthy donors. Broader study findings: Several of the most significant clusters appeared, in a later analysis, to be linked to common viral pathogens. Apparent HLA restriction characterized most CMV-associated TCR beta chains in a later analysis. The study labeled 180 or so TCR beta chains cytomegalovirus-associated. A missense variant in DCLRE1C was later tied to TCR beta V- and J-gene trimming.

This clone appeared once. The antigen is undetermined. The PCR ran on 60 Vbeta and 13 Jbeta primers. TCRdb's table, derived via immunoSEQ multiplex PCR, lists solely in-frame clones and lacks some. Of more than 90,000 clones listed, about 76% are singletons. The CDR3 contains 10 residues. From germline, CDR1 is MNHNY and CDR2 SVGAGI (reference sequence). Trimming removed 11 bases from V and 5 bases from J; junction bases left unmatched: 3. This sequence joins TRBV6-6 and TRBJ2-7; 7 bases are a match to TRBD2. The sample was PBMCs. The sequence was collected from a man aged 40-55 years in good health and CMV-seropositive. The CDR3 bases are TGTGCCGCTCGGGGGGACGAGCAGTACTTC. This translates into CAARGDEQYF.